This T cell receptor beta chain was profiled in a study of blood T cell repertoires in COVID-19. Looking at the study overall: Samples representing acute and convalescent COVID-19 were sourced from the United States, Italy and Spain.

Per the original methods: Estimation of nucleated cell counts relied on the amplification of reference gene primers. Profiled with immunoSEQ multiplex PCR; TCRdb holds only in-frame clones, not every one. That table gives V, J and clone size, and the DNA gave D and trimming. The repertoire includes 250,000 to 300,000 clones, about 76% of them detected once, and about 2.9% sits in the top ten. The CDR3 is made up of 17 amino acids. Looked up from germline, CDR1 is MDHEN and CDR2 is SYDVKM. The V and J ends lost 7 bases and 0 bases respectively, with 16 bases between them. This sequence was found in a woman in her sixties or seventies with active or convalescent COVID-19. The genes are TRBV28 and TRBJ1-6; a possible D gene is TRBD1 (5 bases). The source material was peripheral blood. DNA for the CDR3: TGTGCCAGCACCCTGGGGGGGGGAAGCTCCTATAATTCACCCCTCCACTTT. Translating it yields CASTLGGGSSYNSPLHF.